Listed below are T cell receptor beta chains from one sample, sequenced in a study of T-cell reconstitution after alpha-beta-depleted transplantation in children. TCRdb processed the PCR reads anew with MiXCR; each CDR3 protein has one entry. The sample lists 40,000 to 55,000 distinct CDR3 sequences, approximately 8.7% occurring once. Here the sequenced sample was PBMCs, mostly from graft donor cells, taken 60 days after TCRalphabeta/CD19-depleted stem cell transplant. The receptors shown here come from a male patient between 2 and 15 years old who had a stem cell transplant for chronic granulomatous disease, so the T cells may come from the graft donor. The CDR3 runs from the conserved cysteine through the conserved F or W. Each record gives: CDR3 length, clone size, V gene, D gene, J gene, CDR3 protein, CDR3 DNA. A D gene is named only where the DNA matches it firmly. Size is omitted from some rows. Given values are once, few, many or a class for expanded clones.

length: 14
size: -
V: TRBV20-1
D: -
J: TRBJ1-3
CDR3: CSGLSGPAGNTIYF
DNA: TGCAGTGGGTTGTCAGGGCCGGCGGGAAACACCATATATTTT

length: 16
size: many
V: TRBV21-1
D: -
J: TRBJ1-5
CDR3: CASSKFRPLANQPQHF
DNA: TGTGCCAGCAGCAAATTTAGACCTCTAGCAAATCAGCCCCAGCATTTT

length: 16
size: -
V: TRBV9
D: -
J: TRBJ2-1
CDR3: CASSVGSDPSYNEQFF
DNA: TGTGCCAGCAGCGTAGGGTCTGACCCCTCCTACAATGAGCAGTTCTTC

length: 15
size: many
V: TRBV7-2
D: TRBD2
J: TRBJ2-7
CDR3: CASNSVMGGGNEQYF
DNA: TGTGCCAGCAACTCCGTCATGGGGGGAGGGAACGAGCAGTACTTC

length: 15
size: many
V: TRBV5-1
D: -
J: TRBJ2-7
CDR3: CASSPTGEGIYEQYF
DNA: TGCGCCAGCAGCCCGACAGGAGAGGGGATATACGAGCAGTACTTC

length: 13
size: -
V: TRBV30
D: TRBD1
J: TRBJ1-1
CDR3: CAWSVLKTGVVFF
DNA: TGTGCCTGGAGTGTACTAAAAACAGGGGTTGTTTTCTTT

length: 17
size: many
V: TRBV6-5
D: TRBD1
J: TRBJ1-5
CDR3: CASSGGTGKITNQPQHF
DNA: TGTGCCAGCAGCGGGGGGACAGGGAAAATAACCAATCAGCCCCAGCATTTT

length: 12
size: many
V: TRBV7-6
D: -
J: TRBJ2-7
CDR3: CASSPKAYEQYF
DNA: TGTGCCAGCAGCCCCAAGGCCTACGAGCAGTACTTC

length: 15
size: many
V: TRBV27
D: -
J: TRBJ2-1
CDR3: CASSGRGGGSNEQFF
DNA: TGTGCCAGCAGTGGCCGCGGAGGCGGTTCGAATGAGCAGTTCTTC

length: 17
size: many
V: TRBV5-5
D: TRBD2
J: TRBJ2-2
CDR3: CASSLSGYGRKTGELFF
DNA: TGTGCCAGCAGCTTGTCGGGGTACGGGAGGAAAACCGGGGAGCTGTTTTTT

length: 14
size: many
V: TRBV7-9
D: TRBD1
J: TRBJ1-1
CDR3: CAACEDRGYTEAFF
DNA: TGTGCCGCCTGTGAGGACAGGGGATACACTGAAGCTTTCTTT

length: 18
size: many
V: TRBV21-1
D: -
J: TRBJ2-1
CDR3: CASSLTSGGFSSYNEQFF
DNA: TGTGCCAGCAGCTTGACTAGCGGGGGATTCAGCTCCTACAATGAGCAGTTCTTC

length: 14
size: -
V: TRBV7-9
D: TRBD2
J: TRBJ2-1
CDR3: CASRDSGTSNEQFF
DNA: TGTGCCAGCAGAGACTCCGGGACTAGCAATGAGCAGTTCTTC

length: 15
size: -
V: TRBV14
D: -
J: TRBJ2-3
CDR3: CASSQVVQTTDTQYF
DNA: TGTGCCAGCAGCCAAGTTGTCCAGACCACAGATACGCAGTATTTT

length: 16
size: many
V: TRBV5-1
D: TRBD2
J: TRBJ2-5
CDR3: CASSLTAGSLQETQYF
DNA: TGCGCCAGCAGCTTGACAGCGGGAAGCCTCCAAGAGACCCAGTACTTC

length: 19
size: many
V: TRBV7-3
D: TRBD2
J: TRBJ2-1
CDR3: CASSPFGLAGTRGPDEQFF
DNA: TGTGCCAGCAGCCCTTTTGGACTAGCGGGAACCCGTGGTCCCGATGAGCAGTTCTTC

length: 14
size: many
V: TRBV3-1
D: -
J: TRBJ1-4
CDR3: CASSQEGEVEKLFF
DNA: TGTGCCAGCAGCCAAGAGGGGGAAGTTGAAAAACTGTTTTTT

length: 15
size: many
V: TRBV3-1
D: -
J: TRBJ2-6
CDR3: CASGRGLSGANVLTF
DNA: TGTGCCAGCGGCCGGGGTCTCTCTGGGGCCAACGTCCTGACTTTC

length: 16
size: few
V: TRBV6-5
D: TRBD2
J: TRBJ2-7
CDR3: CASSYSSLAGSYEQYF
DNA: TGTGCCAGCAGTTACTCGAGCCTAGCGGGATCCTACGAGCAGTACTTC

length: 16
size: few
V: TRBV20-1
D: -
J: TRBJ1-6
CDR3: CSAAGGTALPNSPLHF
DNA: TGCAGTGCCGCGGGTGGGACCGCACTACCGAATTCACCCCTCCACTTT

length: 18
size: many
V: TRBV7-8
D: TRBD2
J: TRBJ2-5
CDR3: CASSLRISGRGWTETQYF
DNA: TGTGCCAGCAGCTTAAGGATTAGCGGGAGGGGCTGGACAGAGACCCAGTACTTC

length: 13
size: many
V: TRBV6-5
D: -
J: TRBJ2-7
CDR3: CASSTGLSYEQYF
DNA: TGTGCCAGCAGCACAGGGCTCTCCTACGAGCAGTACTTC

length: 17
size: -
V: TRBV6-2/TRBV6-3
D: -
J: TRBJ1-5
CDR3: CASSYSLRNRINQPQHF
DNA: TGTGCCAGCAGTTACTCGCTCAGAAATAGAATAAATCAGCCCCAGCATTTT

length: 15
size: -
V: TRBV5-6
D: TRBD1
J: TRBJ2-3
CDR3: CASSLTGTGIDTQYF
DNA: TGTGCCAGCAGCCTAACCGGGACAGGGATAGATACGCAGTATTTT

length: 14
size: many
V: TRBV6-5
D: -
J: TRBJ2-7
CDR3: CASSYSIAGYEQYF
DNA: TGTGCCAGCAGTTACTCGATTGCGGGGTACGAGCAGTACTTC

length: 15
size: many
V: TRBV2
D: -
J: TRBJ2-2
CDR3: CASRRGTANTGELFF
DNA: TGTGCCAGCAGGCGAGGGACGGCGAACACCGGGGAGCTGTTTTTT

length: 19
size: many
V: TRBV20-1
D: -
J: TRBJ2-6
CDR3: CSARDSVRQHASGANVLTF
DNA: TGCAGTGCTAGAGATTCCGTTCGACAGCACGCCTCTGGGGCCAACGTCCTGACTTTC

length: 17
size: -
V: TRBV7-2
D: -
J: TRBJ2-7
CDR3: CASSLARGRTSSYEQYF
DNA: TGTGCCAGCAGCTTAGCGCGGGGGCGGACAAGCTCCTACGAGCAGTACTTC

length: 17
size: -
V: TRBV5-1
D: -
J: TRBJ2-3
CDR3: CASSLEGGLLGADTQYF
DNA: TGCGCCAGCAGCTTGGAGGGGGGGTTACTTGGCGCAGATACGCAGTATTTT

length: 18
size: -
V: TRBV12-3/TRBV12-4
D: TRBD2
J: TRBJ2-3
CDR3: CTISLARTSGRGTDTQYF
DNA: TGTACCATCAGTTTAGCTAGGACTAGCGGGAGAGGTACAGATACGCAGTATTTT

length: 16
size: many
V: TRBV5-1
D: -
J: TRBJ2-5
CDR3: CASSLGGSLRQETQYF
DNA: TGCGCCAGCAGCTTGGGAGGAAGCCTAAGACAAGAGACCCAGTACTTC

length: 15
size: many
V: TRBV5-1
D: -
J: TRBJ2-6
CDR3: CASSLGGTGANVLTF
DNA: TGCGCCAGCAGCCTGGGTGGAACTGGGGCCAACGTCCTGACTTTC

length: 15
size: many
V: TRBV28
D: -
J: TRBJ1-5
CDR3: CASSLRQALGQPQHF
DNA: TGTGCCAGCAGTTTACGACAGGCTTTAGGGCAGCCCCAGCATTTT

length: 13
size: many
V: TRBV7-8
D: -
J: TRBJ2-7
CDR3: CASSLDGNYEQYF
DNA: TGTGCCAGCAGCTTAGACGGGAACTACGAGCAGTACTTC

length: 14
size: many
V: TRBV3-1
D: -
J: TRBJ2-1
CDR3: CASSQAGRGHEQFF
DNA: TGTGCCAGCAGCCAAGCGGGAAGGGGTCATGAGCAGTTCTTC

length: 13
size: many
V: TRBV5-1
D: TRBD1
J: TRBJ2-7
CDR3: CASSLRRGHEQYF
DNA: TGCGCCAGCAGCTTACGCAGGGGGCATGAGCAGTACTTC

length: 13
size: many
V: TRBV7-2
D: -
J: TRBJ2-7
CDR3: CASSPRPGNEQYF
DNA: TGTGCCAGCAGCCCTAGACCCGGGAACGAGCAGTACTTC

length: 14
size: few
V: TRBV28
D: -
J: TRBJ2-7
CDR3: CASSFPAVLGEQYF
DNA: TGTGCCAGCAGTTTCCCAGCGGTCCTGGGGGAGCAGTACTTC

length: 13
size: -
V: TRBV19
D: -
J: TRBJ2-7
CDR3: CASSSGQPYEQYF
DNA: TGTGCCAGTAGTAGTGGACAGCCCTACGAGCAGTACTTC

length: 15
size: many
V: TRBV6-5
D: -
J: TRBJ2-7
CDR3: CASSYDQGLTYEQYF
DNA: TGTGCCAGCAGTTACGACCAGGGCCTGACCTACGAGCAGTACTTC

length: 17
size: many
V: TRBV7-2
D: -
J: TRBJ1-4
CDR3: CASSLGGGVRTNEKLFF
DNA: TGTGCCAGCAGCTTAGGAGGGGGGGTACGGACTAATGAAAAACTGTTTTTT